This T cell receptor beta chain stems from a study of blood T cell repertoires in COVID-19. Source study methods: Quantification of nucleated cells was approximated via reference gene primer amplification. Produced via immunoSEQ multiplex PCR; TCRdb's table is partial and in-frame only. Clone size and V and J calls were adopted from that table, with D and trimming inferred from the DNA. The sample records a few hundred thousand clones, about 91% being singletons. The CDR3 length is 17 residues. The V segment lost 4 bases and the J segment 3 bases; nucleotides outside the gene matches: 15. CDR1 SQVTM and CDR2 ANQGSEA come from the germline V gene. The participants were between roughly 18 and 100 years old and came from fewer than 25 US areas. Participants reported their clinical history, and cohort assignment relied on those reports. Each recovered donor of Cohort 3 presented with two negative PCRs, clearance, or symptom resolution.

The chain employs TRBV29-1 and TRBJ1-1; TRBD1 agrees at 9 bases. Sample: PBMCs or T cells enriched from blood (not recorded which). The receptor was derived from a middle-aged woman who had recovered from COVID-19. The CDR3 is CSVVGDRVILTDTEAFF. The DNA of the CDR3 is TGCAGCGTTGTGGGGGACAGGGTAATTCTCACGGACACTGAAGCTTTCTTT.